Listed here are 24 T cell receptor beta chains from one sample, sequenced in a study of blood T cell repertoires in COVID-19 (dated by TCRdb to 2019 to 2021). The method was the immunoSEQ multiplex PCR assay. What TCRdb holds here is the immuneACCESS table cut down to in-frame rearrangements. Part of the clones is not present; checked against another copy, under half of the missing clones reflect an unresolved V gene, and the others are unexplained. The sample table shows approximately 170,000 clones, and 83% are seen once. 4.4% of the sample belongs to the ten largest clones. Sequenced input: PBMCs or T cells enriched from blood (not recorded which). The receptors stem from a woman aged 45-65 years who had recovered from COVID-19.

This chain connects TRBV6-5 to TRBJ2-7; TRBD1 aligns across 11 bases. Germline lookup yields CDR1 MNHEY and CDR2 SVGAGI. The CDR3 covers 16 residues. V shed 4 bases and J 2 bases; nucleotides not matched to a gene: 7. Here the CDR3 reads CASSSLGQGETYEQYV. The CDR3 region has the DNA TGTGCCAGCAGTTCCTTGGGACAGGGGGAAACCTACGAGCAGTACGTC.

This clone was seen at least ten times. The rearrangement joins TRBV12-5 to TRBJ1-2; 8 nucleotides line up with TRBD1. This CDR3 is 15 amino acids long. Germline CDR1 LGHNT, CDR2 FRNRAP. The CDR3, as DNA: TGTGCCGCGGGCAGGGGGCTTGTAGGAGAGTATGGCTACACCTTC. It specifies CAAGRGLVGEYGYTF.

The chain recombines TRBV19 with TRBJ1-1, with D perhaps TRBD1 (6 bases). Germline-derived CDR1 and CDR2 are LNHDA and SQIVND (reference sequence). The V end lost 7 bases, the J end lost 0 bases, and 12 bases lay between the germline ends. The CDR3 has 14 amino acids. CDR3: CASMDGQMNTEAFF. CDR3 sequence (DNA): TGTGCCAGTATGGATGGACAGATGAACACTGAAGCTTTCTTT. Complete variable domain (other parts from reference TRBV19 and TRBJ1-1): DGGITQSPKYLFRKEGQNVTLSCEQNLNHDAMYWYRQDPGQGLRLIYYSQIVNDFQKGDIAEGYSVSREKKESFPLTVTSAQKNPTAFYLCASMDGQMNTEAFFGQGTRLTVV.

This clone showed up just a few times. The V and J genes are TRBV9 and TRBJ1-5, with 7 bases identical to TRBD1. This CDR3 is 13 amino acids long. Germline V gene data show CDR1 as SGDLS and CDR2 as YYNGEE. V shed 3 bases and J 4 bases; nucleotides not matched to a gene: 1. CDR3: CASSAQGNQPQHF. The CDR3 DNA is TGTGCCAGCAGCGCACAGGGGAATCAGCCCCAGCATTTT. Based on the CDR3 plus reference TRBV9 and TRBJ1-5, the full variable domain is DSGVTQTPKHLITATGQRVTLRCSPRSGDLSVYWYQQSLDQGLQFLIQYYNGEERAKGNILERFSAQQFPDLHSELNLSSLELGDSALYFCASSAQGNQPQHFGDGTRLSIL.

There are a few counts of this clone. V gene TRBV28 combines with J gene TRBJ2-1; 16 nucleotides agree with TRBD2. Germline V gene lookup returns CDR1 MDHEN and CDR2 SYDVKM. J gave up 3 bases and V 7 bases, and 6 bases lay outside the gene matches. CDR3 length equals 17 residues. The chain's CDR3 is CASMGLAGGGGYNEQFF. CDR3 nucleotide sequence: TGTGCCAGCATGGGACTAGCGGGAGGGGGGGGCTACAATGAGCAGTTCTTC.

The chain couples TRBV7-9 to TRBJ1-4; TRBD1 matches 9 bases. The junction had 11 bases not matched to a gene; V was cut back by 4 bases and J by 11 bases. The CDR3 length is 15 residues. CDR1 is SEHNR and CDR2 is FQNEAQ in the germline V gene (reference sequence). The CDR3 region is CASSSPGTGQGKLFF. CDR3 nucleotides: TGTGCCAGCAGCTCGCCCGGGACAGGGCAGGGGAAACTGTTTTTT.

As for this clone: Within the sample, other DNA sequences also encode this same CDR3. The chain combines TRBV12-3 or TRBV12-4 with TRBJ1-5; tentative D call: TRBD1 (5 bases). The CDR3 runs 13 residues. V lost 5 bases and J 7 bases, leaving 12 bases between the germline ends. The CDR3 nucleotides read TGTGCCAGCAGTGGGACGGGAGGGCAGCCCCAGCATTTT. Amino acids: CASSGTGGQPQHF.

This clone came up a few times. The chain recombines TRBV6-5 with TRBJ1-2; 9 bases line up with TRBD1. Per germline, CDR1 MNHEY and CDR2 SVGAGI. After removal of 4 bases from V and 2 bases from J, the junction contained 5 bases not matched to a gene. The CDR3 covers 15 residues. The CDR3 coding sequence is TGTGCCAGCAGTTCCCTGACAGGGGGAAACTATGGCTACACCTTC. Protein product: CASSSLTGGNYGYTF.

In this sample, this clone turned up many times. The genes are TRBV6-4 and TRBJ2-1; 7 bases match TRBD1. The V gene end was trimmed by 0 bases and the J gene end by 7 bases; junction bases not matched to a gene: 0. There are 13 residues in the CDR3. Germline CDR1 and CDR2: MRHNA and SNTAGT. CDR3 loop: CASSDSDRNEQFF. CDR3 nucleotide sequence: TGTGCCAGCAGTGACTCGGACAGGAATGAGCAGTTCTTC.

This clone showed up just a few times. The chain joins TRBV19 to TRBJ2-1, with D tentatively TRBD2 (6 bases). Trimming cost V 5 bases and J 4 bases, with 15 bases left between them. This CDR3 spans 15 amino acids. Looked up from germline, CDR1 is LNHDA and CDR2 is SQIVND (reference sequence). CDR3 coding DNA: TGTGCCAGTAGTGGAGGCCTAGCGCCTTACAATGAGCAGTTCTTC. Translation: CASSGGLAPYNEQFF.

The table lists this clone with a count of one. The chain recombines TRBV4-2 with TRBJ1-6; 12 bases match TRBD1. CDR1 and CDR2 (germline): LGHNA, YNFKEQ. J gave up 12 bases and V 4 bases, and 13 bases lay outside the gene matches. This CDR3 is 17 amino acids long. The CDR3 protein is CASSPNHAGTGGRPLHF. As DNA, the CDR3 is TGTGCCAGCAGCCCTAACCACGCCGGGACAGGGGGCAGACCCCTCCACTTT.

The chain couples TRBV2 to TRBJ1-5; D ambiguous. The CDR3 runs 13 residues. Germline assignment: CDR1 SNHLY and CDR2 FYNNEI. V lost 7 bases and J 6 bases, leaving 13 bases between the germline ends. The CDR3, as DNA: TGTGCCAGCACGGCAGGTGATTCTCAGCCCCAGCATTTT. Translating it yields CASTAGDSQPQHF. The entire variable domain, with the rest obtained from reference TRBV2 and TRBJ1-5, is as follows: EPEVTQTPSHQVTQMGQEVILRCVPISNHLYFYWYRQILGQKVEFLVSFYNNEISEKSEIFDDQFSVERPDGSNFTLKIRSTKLEDSAMYFCASTAGDSQPQHFGDGTRLSIL.

This rearrangement joins TRBV5-4 to TRBJ1-2; 9 nucleotides agree with TRBD1. Germline values: CDR1 SGHNT, CDR2 YYREEE (reference sequence). The V segment lost 4 bases and the J segment 4 bases; nucleotides outside the gene matches: 11. This CDR3 has 16 amino acids. The CDR3 sequence is CASSPTKGQGPYGYTF. DNA of the CDR3: TGTGCCAGCAGCCCCACTAAGGGACAGGGCCCCTATGGCTACACCTTC.

DNA of the CDR3: TGTGCCAGTAGTATCGGGTCACAGGGCAATCAGCCCCAGCATTTT. Translation gives CASSIGSQGNQPQHF. The gene calls are TRBV19 and TRBJ1-5, with D possibly being TRBD1 (5 bases). CDR1 LNHDA and CDR2 SQIVND come from the germline V gene (reference sequence). CDR3 length: 15 amino acids. Trimming took 3 bases from V and 2 from J, leaving 11 bases between them.

The chain is built from TRBV7-2 and TRBJ1-1; D may be TRBD1 (5 bases). Germline CDR1 SGHTA, CDR2 FQGNSA. V was shortened by 5 bases and J by 1 base, with 20 bases between the two germline ends. The CDR3 totals 17 residues. The CDR3 loop reads CASSTKVGGSKNTEAFF. For the CDR3, the DNA is TGTGCCAGCAGCACCAAGGTCGGGGGTTCCAAGAACACTGAAGCTTTCTTT.

V usage is TRBV28 and J usage is TRBJ1-5; TRBD1 aligns across 7 bases. The germline gives CDR1 MDHEN, CDR2 SYDVKM. CDR3 length: 17 residues. Germline trimming cut 3 bases from V and 1 base from J; bases unmatched to any gene: 9. CDR3 nucleotide sequence: TGTGCCAGCAGTTTCGGTGGCAGGGGGAAGAGCAATCAGCCCCAGCATTTT. Encoded protein: CASSFGGRGKSNQPQHF.

The chain couples TRBV19 to TRBJ2-1; 9 bases match TRBD1. The CDR3 runs 15 residues. Germline V gene sequence: CDR1 LNHDA, CDR2 SQIVND (reference sequence). The junction had 4 bases not matched to a gene; V was cut back by 5 bases and J by 2 bases. Written as DNA, the CDR3 is TGTGCCAGTAGTCCGCGACAGGGGGCCTACAATGAGCAGTTCTTC. Translating gives CASSPRQGAYNEQFF.

The gene calls are TRBV27 and TRBJ2-2; D unclear. Per germline, CDR1 MNHEY and CDR2 SMNVEV (reference sequence). The CDR3 loop spans 15 amino acids. The germline V and J ends were trimmed by 3 bases and 5 bases, with 13 bases remaining between them. Written as DNA, the CDR3 is TGTGCCAGCAGTTTCTACCCCCCACGGACCGGGGAGCTGTTTTTT. Its protein is CASSFYPPRTGELFF.

The rearrangement links TRBV27 to TRBJ2-7; tentatively, D is TRBD2 (6 bases). Germline CDR1 MNHEY, CDR2 SMNVEV (reference sequence). Trimming stripped 5 bases from V and 4 bases from J, with 15 bases between. This CDR3 has 14 residues. CDR3 nucleotide sequence: TGTGCCAGCAGTCGAAAAGCGGGTCCTTACGAGCAGTACGTC. Translation gives CASSRKAGPYEQYV.

This rearrangement joins TRBV5-4 to TRBJ2-3, with a weak D call TRBD2 (6 bases). Trimming removed 4 bases at V and 0 bases at J, with 12 bases between. The CDR3 contains 15 residues. Per the germline V gene, CDR1 is SGHNT and CDR2 is YYREEE (reference sequence). CDR3 amino acids: CASSSGPGSTDTQYF. CDR3 bases: TGTGCCAGCAGCAGCGGGCCGGGAAGCACAGATACGCAGTATTTT. The full variable domain, in which reference TRBV5-4 and TRBJ2-3 provide the parts outside the CDR3, is ETGVTQSPTHLIKTRGQQVTLRCSSQSGHNTVSWYQQALGQGPQFIFQYYREEENGRGNFPPRFSGLQFPNYSSELNVNALELDDSALYLCASSSGPGSTDTQYFGPGTRLTVL.

The count of this clone is one. V and J are TRBV6-6 and TRBJ2-3; D might be TRBD1 (5 bases). The V gene lost 3 bases and the J gene lost 6 bases, with 16 bases spanning the gap. CDR1 is MNHNY, CDR2 SVGAGI, per germline (reference sequence). The length of the CDR3 is 15 residues. In DNA, the CDR3 is TGTGCCAGCAGTTATCTTACTGGGGCTTTGGATACGCAGTATTTT. This sequence encodes CASSYLTGALDTQYF.

This chain uses TRBV7-8 with TRBJ2-1, with a weak D call TRBD1 (6 bases). Germline CDR1 SGHVS, CDR2 FQNEAQ. V was shortened by 5 bases and J by 9 bases, with 17 bases between the two germline ends. The CDR3 extends over 14 amino acids. CDR3 protein: CASSPQAGASEQFF. For the CDR3, the DNA is TGTGCCAGCAGCCCCCAGGCAGGGGCGAGTGAGCAGTTCTTC.

This clone was detected only a few times. This sample also contains other DNA sequences that code for the same CDR3. This chain links TRBV5-1 with TRBJ1-1; no clear D gene. CDR3 length: 14 amino acids. V was shortened by 0 bases and J by 4 bases, with 10 bases between the two germline ends. Germline CDR1 and CDR2: SGHRS and YFSETQ. DNA of the CDR3: TGCGCCAGCAGCTTGGACCCACGGGGCACTGAAGCTTTCTTT. It yields the protein CASSLDPRGTEAFF.

J is TRBJ1-2 and V is TRBV7-6, with D unresolved. CDR3 size: 15 residues. Per germline, CDR1 SGHVS and CDR2 FNYEAQ. V lost 5 bases, J lost 6 bases, and 19 bases lay in between. The chain's CDR3 is CASSKRAFDADGYTF. The CDR3 DNA is TGTGCCAGCAGCAAACGAGCTTTCGATGCTGATGGCTACACCTTC.